A selection of T cell receptor beta chains follows, all from one sample in a study of blood T cell repertoires in COVID-19. The table came from immunoSEQ multiplex PCR; TCRdb's copy has only in-frame clones and leaves some out. The sample lists around 130,000 clones, 86% occurring once. Source material: peripheral blood. These receptors were obtained from a man aged 35-49 years with acute or convalescent COVID-19. Each CDR3 is given with its conserved first and last residue. D genes are given only for firm matches. The size of a clone is reported for some rows only, either as once, few or many, or as a class for expanded clones.

CDR3 DNA,CDR3 protein,D gene,clone size,V gene,J gene
TGCAGTGCTAGTGGCGGGGCGCTTGGTAATCAGCCCCAGCATTTT,CSASGGALGNQPQHF,.,.,TRBV20-1,TRBJ1-5
TGCAGTCCTGGGGGGGCCACTGAAGCTTTCTTT,CSPGGATEAFF,.,.,TRBV20-1,TRBJ1-1
TGTGCCAGCAGCGTAGCCCAGGGGCGAGGAAACACCATATATTTT,CASSVAQGRGNTIYF,.,.,TRBV7-8,TRBJ1-3
TGTGCCAGCAGCTTATTACAAACGAACACCGGGGAGCTGTTTTTT,CASSLLQTNTGELFF,.,.,TRBV7-2,TRBJ2-2
TGCAGCGTTGGTAGCGGAAGGTACCAAGAGACCCAGTACTTC,CSVGSGRYQETQYF,.,once,TRBV29-1,TRBJ2-5
TGTGCCAGCAGTTTATCTGGGACAGGGGATGTCGAGCAGTACTTC,CASSLSGTGDVEQYF,TRBD1,.,TRBV28,TRBJ2-7
TGTGCCAGCAGCCCTCAGCGGGGAGAGACCCAGTACTTC,CASSPQRGETQYF,TRBD2,.,TRBV14,TRBJ2-5
TGTGCCATCAGTGCCAGGACAGGAGAAAGACACGAGCAGTACTTC,CAISARTGERHEQYF,TRBD1,.,TRBV10-3,TRBJ2-7
TGTGCCAGCATTAGAGAGGGGGCGACAAGGGAGCAGTACTTC,CASIREGATREQYF,TRBD1,.,TRBV6-5,TRBJ2-7
TGTGCCAGCAGCGTAGTGGGGGGGTACATGAACACTGAAGCTTTCTTT,CASSVVGGYMNTEAFF,.,.,TRBV9,TRBJ1-1
TGTGCCACCAGGACGCAGCCGGGCTATGGCTACACCTTC,CATRTQPGYGYTF,.,.,TRBV6-5,TRBJ1-2
TGTGCCTGGAGTCTCCTCGGGACAGGGGACTCACCCCTCCACTTT,CAWSLLGTGDSPLHF,TRBD1,.,TRBV30,TRBJ1-6
TGCGCCAGCAGCTCCCAATCTAGCGGGGGGAACGAGCAGTACTTC,CASSSQSSGGNEQYF,TRBD2,.,TRBV5-1,TRBJ2-7
TGTGCCAGCAGCTTGGCGGACTTCTTCAATGAGCAGTTCTTC,CASSLADFFNEQFF,.,.,TRBV5-4,TRBJ2-1
TGTGCCAGCAGTACAGGGACCAATCAGCCCCAGCATTTT,CASSTGTNQPQHF,.,.,TRBV2,TRBJ1-5
TGTGCCAGCAGCTTGCCGGGGGGCTCCTATAATTCACCCCTCCACTTT,CASSLPGGSYNSPLHF,.,.,TRBV5-5,TRBJ1-6
TGCGCCAGCAGCTCCCGACAGGCAAGTCTACCCACTGAAGCTTTCTTT,CASSSRQASLPTEAFF,.,.,TRBV5-1,TRBJ1-1
TGTGCCAGCTCACCCGGCGGGGCCCAGGGCTACACCTTC,CASSPGGAQGYTF,.,.,TRBV18,TRBJ1-2
TGTGCCAGTAGTCCCCGACTACTGGACGGCCACTATGGCTACACCTTC,CASSPRLLDGHYGYTF,.,.,TRBV19,TRBJ1-2
TGTGCCAGCAGCGTAGATCCCCCTAGCGGCCCCATTAATGAGCAGTTCTTC,CASSVDPPSGPINEQFF,TRBD2,.,TRBV9,TRBJ2-1
TGTGCCAGTACCTCACAGGCAGGGTACTATGGCTACACCTTC,CASTSQAGYYGYTF,.,.,TRBV19,TRBJ1-2
TGTGCCACCAGTGATCACAACCCGACTAGCGGGAGGAACAATGAGCAGTTCTTC,CATSDHNPTSGRNNEQFF,TRBD2,.,TRBV24-1,TRBJ2-1
TGCGCCAGCAGCTCAGGACAGGGTGGAAATCAGCCCCAGCATTTT,CASSSGQGGNQPQHF,TRBD1,.,TRBV5-1,TRBJ1-5
TGTGCCAGCAGCTTGGGAGTAGCGGGAGGCCGAGGGGGTTACGAGCAGTACTTC,CASSLGVAGGRGGYEQYF,TRBD2,.,TRBV7-8,TRBJ2-7
TGTGCCAGCGGACTATCGGGAGGCAATCAGCCCCAGCATTTT,CASGLSGGNQPQHF,.,.,TRBV7-2,TRBJ1-5
TGTGCCAGCAGCCCAGGGGGCACTGAAGCTTTCTTT,CASSPGGTEAFF,TRBD1,.,TRBV7-2,TRBJ1-1
TGTGCCAGCAGCTTCAGGGTAGGAGAGACCCAGTACTTC,CASSFRVGETQYF,.,.,TRBV5-4,TRBJ2-5
TGTGCCAGCAGTAGATGGACAGGGACTAACTATGGCTACACCTTC,CASSRWTGTNYGYTF,TRBD1,.,TRBV6-5,TRBJ1-2
TGTGCCAGCAGCCTGGCCGGGACAGGGTTGGAGCCCCAGCATTTT,CASSLAGTGLEPQHF,TRBD1,.,TRBV3-1/TRBV3-2,TRBJ1-5
TGTGCCAGCAGGGTCCCGGGACAGGGTAGTGACACCTTC,CASRVPGQGSDTF,TRBD1,.,TRBV6-1,TRBJ1-2
TGTGCCAGCAGCTCCCAAGGCAGGGATGGAAACACCATATATTTT,CASSSQGRDGNTIYF,.,.,TRBV9,TRBJ1-3
TGTGCCAGCAGCAGGGACAGGGGAGGGGGAGTTGAAGCTTTCTTT,CASSRDRGGGVEAFF,TRBD1,.,TRBV6-5,TRBJ1-1
TGTGCCAGTAGTTCGAGACTAGCGGCGGGGACCGGGGAGCTGTTTTTT,CASSSRLAAGTGELFF,TRBD2,.,TRBV19,TRBJ2-2
TGCAGTGCTAGAGTCCTGCAGACGCAGTATTTT,CSARVLQTQYF,.,few,TRBV20-1,TRBJ2-3
TGTGCCAGCAGTGAAACAGGGGAAGGGAATCAGCCCCAGCATTTT,CASSETGEGNQPQHF,TRBD1,.,TRBV6-1,TRBJ1-5
TGTGCCGTCACAGGGCTGGTGATCGAAGAGACCCAGTACTTC,CAVTGLVIEETQYF,.,.,TRBV2,TRBJ2-5
TGTGCCAGCAGCTTAGCTCGAGGGGGCCGGAACACTGAAGCTTTCTTT,CASSLARGGRNTEAFF,TRBD1,.,TRBV7-2,TRBJ1-1
TGTGCCAGCAGCTTGGACAGGGTCAATGAGCAGTTCTTC,CASSLDRVNEQFF,TRBD1,.,TRBV7-8,TRBJ2-1
TGTGCCAGCAGCGTGGGGGGGCCTTTCACTGAAGCTTTCTTT,CASSVGGPFTEAFF,.,.,TRBV9,TRBJ1-1
TGTGCCTGGAGGGGAGCGGGATTACAAGAGACCCAGTACTTC,CAWRGAGLQETQYF,TRBD2,.,TRBV30,TRBJ2-5
TGTGCCAGTAGTATAGTCGGAACAGCTTTCCGATATGGCTACACCTTC,CASSIVGTAFRYGYTF,.,.,TRBV19,TRBJ1-2
TGTGCCAGCAGTTATCTGGGGACTAGACACTACGAGCAGTACTTC,CASSYLGTRHYEQYF,TRBD2,.,TRBV6-2/TRBV6-3,TRBJ2-7
TGTGCCAGCAGCCCGGCCGTGACAGGGGGCTTGGGGGGCTACACCTTC,CASSPAVTGGLGGYTF,TRBD1,.,TRBV7-8,TRBJ1-2
TGTGCCAGCAGCTTAGGGCAGGGCGATACGCAGTATTTT,CASSLGQGDTQYF,.,.,TRBV7-7,TRBJ2-3
TGTGCCAGCACCCTACTAGCGGGGCCCCTCTACGAGCAGTACTTC,CASTLLAGPLYEQYF,TRBD2,.,TRBV27,TRBJ2-7
TGTGCCAGCAGTGAAAGCAGGGTTTATGGCTACACCTTC,CASSESRVYGYTF,.,.,TRBV2,TRBJ1-2
TGTGCCAGCAGCTCTACTAGCGGACACAATGAGCAGTTCTTC,CASSSTSGHNEQFF,TRBD2,.,TRBV7-9,TRBJ2-1
TGTGCCAGCAGCCTACAAATGGGCCAGCCCCAGCATTTT,CASSLQMGQPQHF,.,.,TRBV7-8,TRBJ1-5
TGCAGCGTTGAAAAGGACACATACCAAGAGACCCAGTACTTC,CSVEKDTYQETQYF,.,.,TRBV29-1,TRBJ2-5